These 24 T cell receptor beta chains share one sample of origin, sequenced in a study of early T cells in non-severe SARS-CoV-2 infection. TCRdb used MiXCR to reprocess the 5' RACE reads, holding one entry per CDR3 protein. The data hold 80,000 to 100,000 distinct CDR3 sequences, with 14% observed a single time. The sample consisted of whole blood. These receptors originate from an adult who was a healthcare worker with PCR-confirmed SARS-CoV-2 infection or an uninfected control (not recorded which).

CDR3 in amino acids: CSVEDGISEQYF. The CDR3 DNA is TGCAGCGTTGAGGACGGAATCTCCGAGCAGTACTTC. The chain carries TRBV29-1 and TRBJ2-7; D call uncertain. This CDR3 has 12 amino acids. The V gene's germline CDR1 is SQVTM and CDR2 ANQGSEA. Trimming stripped 3 bases from V and 6 bases from J, with 12 bases between.

The sample holds many counts of this clonotype. V usage is TRBV7-2 and J usage is TRBJ1-5; tentatively, D is TRBD1 (6 bases). The CDR3 contains 15 residues. Trimming removed 1 base from V and 6 bases from J, with 13 bases in between. CDR1 and CDR2 (germline): SGHTA, FQGNSA. CDR3 loop: CASSLGQGTGQPQHF. In DNA form, the CDR3 reads TGTGCCAGCAGCTTAGGGCAGGGGACGGGTCAGCCCCAGCATTTT.

V and J are TRBV12-3 or TRBV12-4 and TRBJ1-5, with D hard to call. V was cut by 5 bases and J by 5 bases, with 16 bases left in between. This CDR3 spans 15 amino acids. The CDR3 loop is CASSPGSAVDQPQHF. As DNA, the CDR3 is TGTGCCAGCAGTCCCGGTAGCGCGGTGGATCAGCCCCAGCATTTT.

This clonotype was seen many times. The V call is TRBV6-4, the J call TRBJ2-7, with TRBD1 matching 7 bases. Germline V lookup: CDR1 MRHNA, CDR2 SNTAGT. The CDR3 extends over 13 amino acids. V trimming: 3 bases; J trimming: 6 bases; junction bases outside the gene matches: 5. This CDR3 reads CASSEVTGREQYF. The CDR3 DNA sequence: TGTGCCAGCAGTGAAGTGACAGGGCGCGAGCAGTACTTC.

The CDR3 bases are TGCAGTGTAGGGGGTGTACGCACTGAAGCTTTCTTT. As protein: CSVGGVRTEAFF. The chain employs TRBV20-1 and TRBJ1-1; TRBD1 might be the D (6 bases). The CDR3 totals 12 residues. The V gene lost 7 bases and the J gene lost 4 bases, with 13 bases spanning the gap. Per the germline V gene, CDR1 is DFQATT and CDR2 is SNEGSKA (reference sequence).

The J gene is TRBJ1-2, the V gene TRBV6-4, with TRBD1 matching 7 bases. Per germline, CDR1 MRHNA and CDR2 SNTAGT. CDR3 length: 13 amino acids. V shed 5 bases, J shed 7 bases, and the junction held 7 bases outside the gene matches. The CDR3 reads CASSWVTGFGYTF. CDR3 DNA: TGTGCCAGCAGTTGGGTGACAGGGTTTGGCTACACCTTC.

This clonotype was counted between two and nine times. This chain links TRBV12-3 or TRBV12-4 with TRBJ1-1, with D unclear. Deletions cut 8 bases from V and 3 bases from J, with 10 bases between. The CDR3 runs to 12 residues. CDR3 sequence reads: CASAYGDTEAFF. Written as DNA, the CDR3 is TGTGCCAGCGCCTATGGGGACACTGAAGCTTTCTTT.

This sequence joins TRBV5-1 and TRBJ1-2, with 8 bases fitting TRBD1. The J segment lost 8 bases and the V segment lost 5 bases, leaving 20 bases of the junction unmatched. Germline V lookup: CDR1 SGHRS, CDR2 YFSETQ. The CDR3 has 17 residues. The CDR3 DNA reads TGCGCCAGCAGTCACAACACTCCCTCGACAGGGGAGGACGGCTACACCTTC. This sequence encodes CASSHNTPSTGEDGYTF.

This clonotype was counted only a few times. The genes are TRBV27 and TRBJ2-2; D ambiguous. The CDR3 has 13 residues. V shed 3 bases and J shed 2 bases, with 4 bases lying between them. The germline V gene has CDR1 MNHEY and CDR2 SMNVEV (reference sequence). CDR3 residues: CASSFINTGELFF. The DNA of the CDR3 is TGTGCCAGCAGTTTTATAAACACCGGGGAGCTGTTTTTT.

This clonotype was counted ten times or more. CDR3 in DNA: TGTGCCAGCAGTGACTACCAGGGCACGGCACCCCTCCACTTT. Translating gives CASSDYQGTAPLHF. The chain employs TRBV2 and TRBJ1-6; D is possibly TRBD1 (5 bases). The CDR3 sequence is 14 residues long. V was cut by 3 bases and J by 11 bases, with 14 bases left in between. The germline V gene encodes CDR1 SNHLY and CDR2 FYNNEI.

J is TRBJ1-2 and V is TRBV13, with D unclear. V lost 2 bases, J lost 4 bases, and 8 bases lay in between. Per the germline V gene, CDR1 is PRHDT and CDR2 is FYEKMQ (reference sequence). The CDR3 consists of 13 residues. The CDR3 loop is CASSLRRGYGYTF. As DNA, the CDR3 is TGTGCCAGCAGCTTACGCAGAGGCTATGGCTACACCTTC.

There are a few counts of this clonotype. This rearrangement joins TRBV5-5 to TRBJ1-2; D is uncertain. Germline CDR1 SGHKS, CDR2 YYEKEE (reference sequence). There are 14 residues in the CDR3. With 0 bases removed from V and 1 base from J, the gap between germline ends came to 7 bases. The CDR3 region is CASSLEHLNYGYTF. For the CDR3, the DNA is TGTGCCAGCAGCTTGGAGCACCTTAACTATGGCTACACCTTC.

The V call is TRBV2, the J call TRBJ1-1; a weak D match, TRBD1 (6 bases). The CDR3 sequence is 13 residues long. Germline V gene data show CDR1 as SNHLY and CDR2 as FYNNEI. The ends were cut back, 6 bases at V and 0 bases at J, with 8 bases in the middle. In nucleotides, the CDR3 is TGTGCCAGCAGGACAGGTTTGAACACTGAAGCTTTCTTT. Translation: CASRTGLNTEAFF.

This clonotype was seen at least ten times. The V call is TRBV28, the J call TRBJ1-2; 11 positions agree with TRBD1. With 8 bases clipped from V and 7 bases from J, the junction kept 6 bases outside the gene matches. CDR1 and CDR2 from the germline V gene are MDHEN and SYDVKM. The CDR3 runs 13 residues. CDR3 sequence: CASGTGTGGGYTF. The CDR3 nucleotides are TGTGCCAGCGGAACAGGGACAGGGGGTGGCTACACCTTC.

The chain employs TRBV3-1 and TRBJ2-3; no definite D call. V gave up 3 bases and J gave up 3 bases, with 7 bases separating them. The CDR3 spans 13 residues. CDR1 and CDR2 from the germline V gene are LGHDT and YNNKEL (reference sequence). In DNA form, the CDR3 reads TGTGCCAGCAGCCATGAGGAAACAGATACGCAGTATTTT. Amino acid sequence: CASSHEETDTQYF.

This clonotype appeared a few times. The chain links TRBV29-1 to TRBJ1-2; no clear D gene. The CDR3 spans 13 residues. V was trimmed by 4 bases and J by 0 bases, leaving 9 bases between them. The germline CDR1 and CDR2 sequences are SQVTM and ANQGSEA. Written as DNA, the CDR3 is TGCAGCGTTGTGGGCAGCCCTAACTATGGCTACACCTTC. This translates into CSVVGSPNYGYTF.

This clonotype was seen many times. Written as DNA, the CDR3 is TGTGCCAGCAGCTCCGCTGGGGGTGTAGATGGCTACACCTTC. Translation gives CASSSAGGVDGYTF. The chain combines TRBV7-6 with TRBJ1-2; D is possibly TRBD1 (5 bases). This CDR3 region has 14 residues. Germline CDR1 SGHVS, CDR2 FNYEAQ. Trimming removed 4 bases from V and 6 bases from J, with 15 bases in between.

This clonotype has just a few counts. The rearrangement uses TRBV7-2 and TRBJ2-2; maybe TRBD1 (6 bases). Trimming shortened V by 5 bases and J by 4 bases, and 11 bases separated the two germline ends. The germline CDR1 and CDR2 sequences are SGHTA and FQGNSA. CDR3 length equals 14 residues. The DNA of the CDR3 is TGTGCCAGCAGCCCAGGGGCATCCACCGGGGAGCTGTTTTTT. Its translation: CASSPGASTGELFF.

This clonotype was found a few times. The J gene is TRBJ2-7, the V gene TRBV18; either TRBD1 or TRBD2 may supply D (5 bases each). Germline values: CDR1 KGHSH, CDR2 LQKENI. The V end was cut by 6 bases, the J end by 9 bases, with 21 bases between. The CDR3 runs to 14 residues. The CDR3 loop is CASSNTEGPLGQYF. Here the CDR3 DNA reads TGTGCCAGCTCCAATACCGAGGGGCCCCTCGGGCAGTACTTC.

In its sample, this clonotype ranks as medium-sized. The chain employs TRBV13 and TRBJ2-4; maybe TRBD1 (5 bases). The CDR3 has 13 residues. The germline V gene has CDR1 PRHDT and CDR2 FYEKMQ (reference sequence). V lost 5 bases and J lost 7, with 12 bases in between. The CDR3 coding sequence is TGTGCCAGCAGCCCAGGGCAGGTTAACATTCAGTACTTC. Translation: CASSPGQVNIQYF.

This clonotype was seen repeatedly, ten times or more. This chain uses TRBV7-6 with TRBJ1-6; D may be TRBD1 (5 bases). Germline CDR1 and CDR2: SGHVS and FNYEAQ. V shed 5 bases and J shed 9 bases, with 11 bases lying between them. The length of the CDR3 is 13 residues. Here the CDR3 reads CASSQGPRSPLHF. CDR3 nucleotide sequence: TGTGCCAGCAGCCAGGGCCCCCGTTCACCCCTCCACTTT.

This chain uses TRBV28 with TRBJ2-7; D remains unclear. CDR1 and CDR2 from the germline V gene are MDHEN and SYDVKM. CDR3 length: 12 amino acids. The germline V and J ends were trimmed by 3 bases and 0 bases, with 3 bases remaining between them. The CDR3 loop is CASSFISYEQYF. The CDR3 bases are TGTGCCAGCAGTTTTATCTCCTACGAGCAGTACTTC.

This clonotype was seen at least ten times. The V gene is TRBV7-9, the J gene TRBJ2-2, with 8 positions matching TRBD1. The trim removed 11 bases at V and 5 bases at J, leaving 13 bases unmatched. This CDR3 is 15 amino acids long. CDR1 is SEHNR, CDR2 FQNEAQ, per germline (reference sequence). The DNA of the CDR3 is TGTGCCGGAGCCTCGGCAGGGGGCGCGACCGGGGAGCTGTTTTTT. Its translation is CAGASAGGATGELFF.

The chain couples TRBV6-2 or TRBV6-3 to TRBJ2-7, with 8 bases aligning to TRBD2. The ends lost 2 bases at V and 2 bases at J; junction bases unmatched: 5. The germline V gene has CDR1 MNHEY and CDR2 SVGEGT. The CDR3 has 15 amino acids. The CDR3, as DNA: TGTGCCAGCAGTTACAATGCGGGGGGCCCCTACGAGCAGTACTTC. It specifies CASSYNAGGPYEQYF.